The 24 T cell receptor beta chains listed next were all sequenced from one sample in a study of blood T cell repertoires in COVID-19. The method was immunoSEQ multiplex PCR; TCRdb's version includes in-frame clones alone and lacks a portion of them. The sample records 200,000 to 300,000 clones, around 84% being singletons. Source material: peripheral blood. The receptor set was obtained from a man aged 55 to 70 with acute or convalescent COVID-19.

This clone was counted a few times. The V gene is TRBV2, the J gene TRBJ2-1; D remains unclear. The CDR3 is 15 residues long. Germline V gene lookup returns CDR1 SNHLY and CDR2 FYNNEI. V was cut by 1 base and J by 1 base, with 8 bases left in between. The CDR3 sequence is CASSEGPVSYNEQFF. CDR3 nucleotide sequence: TGTGCCAGCAGTGAAGGGCCCGTTTCCTACAATGAGCAGTTCTTC.

The chain carries TRBV3-1 (or the pseudogene TRBV3-2) and TRBJ2-5; 9 bases align to TRBD2. The CDR3 is 16 amino acids. Germline V gene data show CDR1 as LGHDT and CDR2 as YNNKEL (reference sequence). The junction had 12 bases not matched to a gene; V was cut back by 4 bases and J by 6 bases. The CDR3, as DNA: TGTGCCAGCAGCCCCCAGGCGAGCGGGGGGCGAAAGACCCAGTACTTC. Protein product: CASSPQASGGRKTQYF.

This clone has a handful of counts. The chain recombines TRBV7-9 with TRBJ2-7, with D tentatively TRBD1 (6 bases). Germline CDR1 SEHNR, CDR2 FQNEAQ (reference sequence). The CDR3 spans 12 residues. V was trimmed by 6 bases and J by 4 bases, leaving 10 bases between them. The CDR3 region is CASREGGYEQYF. CDR3 nucleotide sequence: TGTGCCAGCAGGGAAGGGGGTTACGAGCAGTACTTC.

The rearrangement joins TRBV10-3 to TRBJ2-3; 12 bases are a match to TRBD2. CDR1 is ENHRY, CDR2 SYGVKD, per germline. With V trimmed by 7 bases and J by 3 bases, 5 bases remained unmatched. This CDR3 is built from 15 residues. CDR3 nucleotide sequence: TGTGCCATCACCCCCGGGACTAGCGGGACAGATACGCAGTATTTT. Translating gives CAITPGTSGTDTQYF.

The chain has TRBV7-2 and TRBJ1-2; a possible D gene is TRBD1 (6 bases). V lost 1 base to trimming and J lost 8 bases, with 20 bases between them. Per germline, CDR1 SGHTA and CDR2 FQGNSA. CDR3 size: 16 residues. This CDR3 reads CASSLVSTGRGRGYTF. For the CDR3, the DNA is TGTGCCAGCAGCTTAGTATCGACAGGTCGAGGAAGGGGCTACACCTTC.

The gene calls are TRBV6-5 and TRBJ1-6, with D unresolved. Trimming took off 6 bases at V and 9 bases at J, with 12 bases between the two ends. Germline CDR1 MNHEY, CDR2 SVGAGI. The CDR3 is made up of 13 amino acids. CDR3 residues: CASRPSGSSPLHF. For the CDR3, the DNA is TGTGCCAGCAGACCCTCCGGTAGTTCACCCCTCCACTTT.

The chain is built from TRBV30 and TRBJ1-2; D possibly corresponds to TRBD1 (5 bases). The germline V and J ends were trimmed by 4 bases and 4 bases, with 13 bases remaining between them. Germline CDR1 reads GTSNPN; CDR2 reads SVGIG (reference sequence). The CDR3 is 13 residues long. CDR3 sequence reads: CAWTDSDPYGYTF. CDR3 coding DNA: TGTGCCTGGACAGACAGTGACCCCTATGGCTACACCTTC.

This chain joins TRBV3-1 (or the pseudogene TRBV3-2) and TRBJ1-1; D not certain. The CDR3 loop spans 14 amino acids. CDR1 and CDR2 from the germline V gene are LGHDT and YNNKEL (reference sequence). V was trimmed by 2 bases and J by 4 bases, leaving 11 bases between them. Written as DNA, the CDR3 is TGTGCCAGCAGCCAACACGGGGAGGGCACTGAAGCTTTCTTT. Translation gives CASSQHGEGTEAFF.

V is TRBV4-2 and J is TRBJ1-5; 8 nucleotides align to TRBD1. CDR1 is LGHNA, CDR2 YNFKEQ, per germline. The CDR3 is made up of 15 amino acids. With V trimmed by 3 bases and J by 8 bases, 9 bases remained unmatched. The CDR3 sequence: CASSQDDRGGEPQHF. The CDR3 DNA follows: TGTGCCAGCAGCCAGGATGACAGGGGAGGAGAGCCCCAGCATTTT.

This clone was seen a few times. This chain connects TRBV19 to TRBJ2-1, with 8 bases identical to TRBD2. The CDR3 runs to 15 residues. Germline assignment: CDR1 LNHDA and CDR2 SQIVND (reference sequence). The junction had 6 bases not matched to a gene; V was cut back by 6 bases and J by 2 bases. The CDR3 sequence: CASRTSSGPYNEQFF. As DNA, the CDR3 is TGTGCCAGTAGGACATCTAGCGGGCCCTACAATGAGCAGTTCTTC.

The chain uses TRBV5-8 and TRBJ1-5; possibly TRBD1 for D (5 bases). This CDR3 comprises 17 residues. Germline V gene lookup returns CDR1 SGHTS and CDR2 YDEGEE. V shed 0 bases and J shed 0 bases, with 13 bases lying between them. CDR3 sequence reads: CASSLEPVGGSNQPQHF. The CDR3 DNA is TGTGCCAGCAGCTTGGAGCCAGTCGGGGGTAGCAATCAGCCCCAGCATTTT. The whole variable domain, filled in from reference TRBV5-8 and TRBJ1-5, reads EAGVTQSPTHLIKTRGQQATLRCSPISGHTSVYWYQQALGLGLQFLLWYDEGEERNRGNFPPRFSGRQFPNYSSELNVNALELEDSALYLCASSLEPVGGSNQPQHFGDGTRLSIL.

V usage is TRBV19 and J usage is TRBJ1-4; 7 positions match TRBD1. CDR3 size: 15 residues. With 4 bases clipped from V and 4 bases from J, the junction kept 6 bases outside the gene matches. From germline, CDR1 is LNHDA and CDR2 SQIVND (reference sequence). The CDR3 loop reads CASSKGTAFNEKLFF. CDR3 in DNA: TGTGCCAGTAGTAAAGGGACAGCTTTTAATGAAAAACTGTTTTTT.

The rearrangement uses TRBV7-3 and TRBJ2-3; D is undetermined. Germline loops: CDR1 SGHTA, CDR2 FQGTGA. This CDR3 has 13 amino acids. V was shortened by 3 bases and J by 4 bases, with 8 bases between the two germline ends. The CDR3 DNA sequence: TGTGCCAGCAGCTTCTATACGTCAGATACGCAGTATTTT. This gives the protein CASSFYTSDTQYF.

The chain couples TRBV15 to TRBJ2-2; the D gene is possibly TRBD1 (5 bases). Per the germline V gene, CDR1 is LNHNV and CDR2 is YYDKDF (reference sequence). V was cut by 6 bases and J by 5 bases, with 10 bases left in between. The CDR3 is 13 amino acids. CDR3: CATRERQTGELFF. DNA of the CDR3: TGTGCCACCAGGGAAAGACAGACCGGGGAGCTGTTTTTT.

This chain links TRBV2 with TRBJ2-5, with 11 positions matching TRBD2. The V gene end was trimmed by 1 base and the J gene end by 2 bases; junction bases not matched to a gene: 9. The CDR3 is made up of 18 amino acids. Germline loops: CDR1 SNHLY, CDR2 FYNNEI. For the CDR3, the DNA is TGTGCCAGCAGTGAAGATTCCGGACTAGCGGGCCCACAAGAGACCCAGTACTTC. Translation gives CASSEDSGLAGPQETQYF.

V gene TRBV2 combines with J gene TRBJ1-2, with TRBD1 identical over 8 bases. Germline trimming cut 2 bases from V and 3 bases from J; bases unmatched to any gene: 5. Germline-derived CDR1 and CDR2 are SNHLY and FYNNEI. The CDR3 loop spans 15 amino acids. The CDR3 here is CASSESGTGHYGYTF. In nucleotides, the CDR3 is TGTGCCAGCAGTGAATCCGGGACAGGTCACTATGGCTACACCTTC.

This clone was picked up one time. The rearrangement links TRBV14 to TRBJ2-1; 12 nucleotides align to TRBD2. The CDR3 consists of 15 residues. Germline-derived CDR1 and CDR2 are SGHDN and FVKESK. V dropped 4 bases and J dropped 9; count of bases not matched to a gene: 7. The CDR3 DNA is TGTGCCAGCAGCCCCCTAGCGGGGGGGCTGGGTGAGCAGTTCTTC. Its protein product is CASSPLAGGLGEQFF.

This chain uses TRBV5-1 with TRBJ2-2, with 7 positions matching TRBD2. Germline CDR1 and CDR2: SGHRS and YFSETQ. The CDR3 runs to 14 residues. With 6 bases clipped from V and 3 bases from J, the junction kept 5 bases outside the gene matches. CDR3 DNA sequence: TGCGCCAGCAACGGGGGGACGGACACCGGGGAGCTGTTTTTT. Its translation: CASNGGTDTGELFF.

This clone has just a few counts. This chain connects TRBV5-1 to TRBJ2-7; a possible D gene is TRBD2 (5 bases). The germline gives CDR1 SGHRS, CDR2 YFSETQ. The CDR3 covers 13 residues. Trimming removed 1 base from V and 5 bases from J, with 10 bases in between. As DNA, the CDR3 is TGCGCCAGCAGCTTGAGCAAGGGAGACGAGCAGTACTTC. This codes for CASSLSKGDEQYF.

V usage is TRBV7-2 and J usage is TRBJ1-4; TRBD1 agrees at 7 bases. Germline V lookup: CDR1 SGHTA, CDR2 FQGNSA. V was clipped by 4 bases and J by 7 bases; unmatched bases: 15. This CDR3 is built from 17 residues. Here the CDR3 DNA reads TGTGCCAGCAGCTCGTCCCGGGACAGCTATCTAAGTGAAAAACTGTTTTTT. The encoded protein is CASSSSRDSYLSEKLFF.

A few counts support this clone. The rearrangement uses TRBV19 and TRBJ1-5, with D possibly being TRBD1 (5 bases). The CDR3 covers 15 residues. Germline V lookup: CDR1 LNHDA, CDR2 SQIVND (reference sequence). V lost 4 bases to trimming and J lost 3 bases, with 13 bases between them. Written as DNA, the CDR3 is TGTGCCAGTAGTACTCAGGGTAATACCAATCAGCCCCAGCATTTT. It codes for CASSTQGNTNQPQHF.

The rearrangement uses TRBV12-5 and TRBJ2-5; D is perhaps TRBD2 (5 bases). The CDR3 is 12 amino acids. Germline CDR1 and CDR2: LGHNT and FRNRAP. V was pared by 10 bases and J by 7 bases, with 16 bases between. CDR3 nucleotides: TGTGCTACCTCGGCGGGTTTAGGGACCCAGTACTTC. Translated: CATSAGLGTQYF.

This CDR3 reads CASGWGGGNEKLFF. As DNA, the CDR3 is TGTGCTAGTGGCTGGGGGGGAGGGAATGAAAAACTGTTTTTT. V usage is TRBV12-5 and J usage is TRBJ1-4, with D tentatively TRBD1 (5 bases). CDR1 LGHNT and CDR2 FRNRAP come from the germline V gene. The germline V and J ends were trimmed by 6 bases and 5 bases, with 13 bases remaining between them. The CDR3 has 14 residues.

V gene TRBV9 combines with J gene TRBJ2-6, with unresolved D. The CDR3 length is 15 residues. Germline V gene sequence: CDR1 SGDLS, CDR2 YYNGEE. Trimming left V 0 bases short and J 0 bases short, with 4 bases between. CDR3 amino acids: CASSVVVSGANVLTF. The CDR3 bases are TGTGCCAGCAGCGTAGTAGTCTCTGGGGCCAACGTCCTGACTTTC.